This passage covers 24 T cell receptor beta chains from one sample sequenced in a study of response to subunit inactivated influenza vaccine. From the RT-PCR reads, TCRdb called clonotypes with MiXCR, one entry per CDR3 protein. The table lists some 570,000 distinct CDR3 sequences, around 11% of them singletons. The data also belong to a second study, concerning T cells expressing NK-cell markers. Per that paper: A 5'RACE template switching approach incorporating UMIs was used to make TCR beta cDNA.

The source material was PBMCs from blood, sampled on the day of vaccination. Receptors were obtained from a man aged 50 to 60 who received an inactivated influenza vaccine.

The rearrangement joins TRBV27 to TRBJ2-3, with TRBD2 identical over 9 bases. This CDR3 is 15 amino acids long. Germline values: CDR1 MNHEY, CDR2 SMNVEV (reference sequence). The J segment lost 6 bases and the V segment lost 4 bases, leaving 8 bases of the junction unmatched. The CDR3 DNA is TGTGCCAGCAGTTCCAGCGGGGGGCCCGTCGATACGCAGTATTTT. It codes for CASSSSGGPVDTQYF.

The chain combines TRBV11-2 with TRBJ2-7, with TRBD1 identical over 7 bases. The V gene end was trimmed by 3 bases and the J gene end by 4 bases; junction bases not matched to a gene: 9. Germline lookup yields CDR1 SGHAT and CDR2 FQNNGV. The CDR3 covers 15 residues. CDR3: CASSFFVGQQYEQYF. CDR3 in DNA: TGTGCCAGCAGCTTTTTTGTGGGACAGCAATACGAGCAGTACTTC.

Only a few counts were recorded for this clonotype. The chain joins TRBV7-2 to TRBJ2-4; 8 bases are a match to TRBD1. This CDR3 region has 16 residues. Trimming removed 4 bases from V and 2 bases from J; junction bases left unmatched: 7. Germline V gene sequence: CDR1 SGHTA, CDR2 FQGNSA. The CDR3 loop reads CASSSGTGNTKNIQYF. The DNA for the CDR3 is TGTGCCAGCAGCTCCGGGACAGGAAATACCAAAAACATTCAGTACTTC.

This clonotype was observed a handful of times. This chain links TRBV29-1 with TRBJ2-7; D unresolved. The CDR3 length is 11 residues. Trimming took 5 bases from V and 1 from J, leaving 6 bases between them. Per germline, CDR1 SQVTM and CDR2 ANQGSEA. CDR3 sequence: CSVLNSYEQYF. The CDR3 region has the DNA TGCAGCGTTCTCAATTCCTACGAGCAGTACTTC.

This clonotype was counted many times. The chain is built from TRBV27 and TRBJ2-1; 9 nucleotides line up with TRBD2. With 0 bases clipped from V and 10 bases from J, the junction kept 7 bases outside the gene matches. There are 15 residues in the CDR3. Germline CDR1 reads MNHEY; CDR2 reads SMNVEV (reference sequence). Here the CDR3 reads CASSLSASGTLEQFF. As DNA, the CDR3 is TGTGCCAGCAGTTTATCGGCTAGCGGGACACTAGAGCAGTTCTTC.

In this sample, this clonotype turned up many times. The V and J genes are TRBV20-1 and TRBJ2-2; D gene uncertain. The V and J ends lost 6 bases and 2 bases respectively, with 13 bases between them. From germline, CDR1 is DFQATT and CDR2 SNEGSKA (reference sequence). The CDR3 extends over 14 amino acids. The chain's CDR3 is CSASKTQNTGELFF. CDR3 nucleotides: TGCAGTGCGTCGAAGACTCAAAACACCGGGGAGCTGTTTTTT.

This clonotype was counted many times. The rearrangement uses TRBV5-1 and TRBJ2-1; the D is unclear. There are 15 residues in the CDR3. The V end lost 3 bases, the J end lost 0 bases, and 10 bases lay between the germline ends. The germline CDR1 and CDR2 sequences are SGHRS and YFSETQ. CDR3 protein: CASSSTLSSYNEQFF. The CDR3 DNA sequence: TGCGCCAGCAGCTCGACCCTTAGCTCCTACAATGAGCAGTTCTTC.

The chain combines TRBV4-3 with TRBJ2-5; 11 bases line up with TRBD2. The CDR3 is 17 residues long. The germline V gene encodes CDR1 LGHNA and CDR2 YSLEER. The junction had 8 bases not matched to a gene; V was cut back by 0 bases and J by 5 bases. CDR3 in amino acids: CASSQDYSGGAGETQYF. The CDR3 coding sequence is TGCGCCAGCAGCCAAGATTATAGCGGGGGGGCCGGGGAGACCCAGTACTTC.

The gene calls are TRBV6-5 and TRBJ2-1; weak D call: TRBD1 (7 bases). CDR3 length equals 15 residues. Trimming took off 1 base at V and 9 bases at J, with 16 bases between the two ends. Germline lookup yields CDR1 MNHEY and CDR2 SVGAGI. In DNA form, the CDR3 reads TGTGCCAGCAGTTACTTAAGGAACAGGGGAGGTGAGCAGTTCTTC. It encodes CASSYLRNRGGEQFF.

The J gene is TRBJ2-7, the V gene TRBV12-3 or TRBV12-4; 11 bases align to TRBD2. This CDR3 has 15 residues. J lost 2 bases, V lost 6 bases, and 6 bases had no gene match. CDR3 region: CASRILAGDTYEQYF. CDR3 DNA: TGTGCCAGCAGGATACTAGCGGGGGATACCTACGAGCAGTACTTC.

The V gene is TRBV12-3 or TRBV12-4, the J gene TRBJ1-5, with D possibly being TRBD1 (5 bases). V lost 6 bases to trimming and J lost 7 bases, with 13 bases between them. The CDR3 sequence is 13 residues long. The DNA for the CDR3 is TGTGCCAGCAGCACCAGGGTCCCGCAGCCCCAGCATTTT. It specifies CASSTRVPQPQHF.

The gene calls are TRBV15 and TRBJ2-3, with 13 bases fitting TRBD2. This CDR3 is built from 15 residues. The junction had 0 bases not matched to a gene; V was cut back by 1 base and J by 5 bases. Germline CDR1 is LNHNV and CDR2 is YYDKDF (reference sequence). This CDR3 is CATSRGTSGRDTQYF. CDR3 in DNA: TGTGCCACCAGCAGAGGGACTAGCGGGAGAGATACGCAGTATTTT. Complete variable domain (other parts from reference TRBV15 and TRBJ2-3): DAMVIQNPRYQVTQFGKPVTLSCSQTLNHNVMYWYQQKSSQAPKLLFHYYDKDFNNEADTPDNFQSRRPNTSFCFLDIRSPGLGDTAMYLCATSRGTSGRDTQYFGPGTRLTVL.

The table lists this clonotype with a few counts. The chain links TRBV6-2 or TRBV6-3 to TRBJ2-7; 7 nucleotides align to TRBD2. Germline trimming cut 4 bases from V and 3 bases from J; bases unmatched to any gene: 9. The CDR3 covers 15 residues. CDR1 and CDR2 (germline): MNHEY, SVGEGT. CDR3 region: CASSSRGRANYEQYF. The CDR3 DNA reads TGTGCCAGCAGTTCCCGGGGGAGGGCAAACTACGAGCAGTACTTC.

There are a few counts of this clonotype. The chain carries TRBV20-1 and TRBJ2-1; D perhaps matches TRBD2 (5 bases). Germline V lookup: CDR1 DFQATT, CDR2 SNEGSKA (reference sequence). CDR3 length equals 15 residues. V gave up 0 bases and J gave up 5 bases, with 14 bases separating them. CDR3 residues: CSARDDGSGDNEQFF. For the CDR3, the DNA is TGCAGTGCTAGAGATGACGGCAGCGGCGACAATGAGCAGTTCTTC.

V and J are TRBV12-3 or TRBV12-4 and TRBJ2-3; D perhaps matches TRBD1 (7 bases). V was trimmed by 4 bases and J by 5 bases, leaving 13 bases between them. The CDR3 extends over 14 amino acids. CDR3 DNA: TGTGCCAGCAGTTACGGGACAGCGGGAGATACGCAGTATTTT. It codes for CASSYGTAGDTQYF.

The V call is TRBV3-1, the J call TRBJ2-7, with D perhaps TRBD1 (6 bases). Germline CDR1 and CDR2: LGHDT and YNNKEL (reference sequence). V gave up 1 base and J gave up 1 base, with 17 bases separating them. The CDR3 runs to 17 residues. This chain's CDR3 is CASSQVRYFGQSYEQYF. CDR3 nucleotides: TGTGCCAGCAGCCAAGTTCGTTATTTTGGACAGTCCTACGAGCAGTACTTC.

This clonotype came up a few times. The chain couples TRBV20-1 to TRBJ1-2, with D tentatively TRBD1 (5 bases). CDR3 length: 13 residues. Trimming stripped 2 bases from V and 4 bases from J, with 11 bases between. Germline CDR1 and CDR2: DFQATT and SNEGSKA (reference sequence). The CDR3: CSARRGAGYGYTF. DNA for the CDR3: TGCAGTGCTAGAAGGGGCGCTGGCTATGGCTACACCTTC.

The chain employs TRBV4-1 and TRBJ1-1; D remains ambiguous. Trimming pared 8 bases from V and 5 bases from J, leaving 21 bases between. Germline V gene data show CDR1 as MGHRA and CDR2 as YSYEKL. This CDR3 is built from 15 residues. The CDR3 nucleotides read TGCGCCAGCCCCCAGGTCAGCTGGGCGGGGACTGAAGCTTTCTTT. Residues: CASPQVSWAGTEAFF.

J is TRBJ2-1 and V is TRBV11-1; D not certain. CDR1 and CDR2 from the germline V gene are SGHAT and FQDESV (reference sequence). The CDR3 runs 16 residues. With 3 bases removed from V and 7 bases from J, the gap between germline ends came to 19 bases. CDR3 amino acids: CASSFNRVPYGNEQFF. CDR3 DNA: TGTGCCAGCAGCTTCAACCGGGTCCCCTATGGGAATGAGCAGTTCTTC. Full variable domain (outside the CDR3, taken from reference TRBV11-1 and TRBJ2-1): EAEVAQSPRYKITEKSQAVAFWCDPISGHATLYWYRQILGQGPELLVQFQDESVVDDSQLPKDRFSAERLKGVDSTLKIQPAELGDSAMYLCASSFNRVPYGNEQFFGPGTRLTVL.

This clonotype was picked up many times. The chain has TRBV3-1 and TRBJ2-1; a possible D gene is TRBD1 (5 bases). The V and J ends lost 2 bases and 4 bases respectively, with 24 bases between them. Per germline, CDR1 LGHDT and CDR2 YNNKEL (reference sequence). There are 19 residues in the CDR3. The CDR3 DNA sequence: TGTGCCAGCAGCCAATACTCGTGGGGCGACCTGCCCCTTTACAATGAGCAGTTCTTC. Residues: CASSQYSWGDLPLYNEQFF.

The CDR3 DNA reads as TGTGCCAGCAGGGAGACAGGGGGCACTGAAGCTTTCTTT. It yields the protein CASRETGGTEAFF. The chain recombines TRBV6-1 with TRBJ1-1, with 9 bases fitting TRBD1. CDR1 and CDR2 from the germline V gene are MNHNS and SASEGT. The J segment lost 4 bases and the V segment lost 6 bases, leaving 3 bases of the junction unmatched. CDR3 length: 13 residues.

A few counts support this clonotype. V is TRBV6-2 or TRBV6-3 and J is TRBJ2-1, with 9 bases aligning to TRBD2. The V gene end was trimmed by 10 bases and the J gene end by 5 bases; junction bases not matched to a gene: 9. Germline CDR1 is MNHEY and CDR2 is SVGEGT. CDR3 length: 14 residues. CDR3 sequence (DNA): TGTGCCACCCGACGCGGGGGGGACAACAATGAGCAGTTCTTC. It specifies CATRRGGDNNEQFF.

This clonotype appeared a few times. The chain joins TRBV5-1 to TRBJ2-3; D is undetermined. Germline CDR1 SGHRS, CDR2 YFSETQ. This CDR3 is built from 15 residues. V was shortened by 0 bases and J by 4 bases, with 12 bases between the two germline ends. Here the CDR3 reads CASSLGSIPPDTQYF. The CDR3, as DNA: TGCGCCAGCAGCTTGGGGTCTATCCCCCCAGATACGCAGTATTTT. Combining the CDR3 with reference TRBV5-1 and TRBJ2-3 gives the whole variable domain KAGVTQTPRYLIKTRGQQVTLSCSPISGHRSVSWYQQTPGQGLQFLFEYFSETQRNKGNFPGRFSGRQFSNSRSEMNVSTLELGDSALYLCASSLGSIPPDTQYFGPGTRLTVL.

This clonotype was detected a few times. V is TRBV2 and J is TRBJ2-3; the D is unclear. Germline V gene lookup returns CDR1 SNHLY and CDR2 FYNNEI. The CDR3 sequence is 11 residues long. V was clipped by 2 bases and J by 7 bases, with 4 bases between them. The CDR3 sequence is CASSEIYTQYF. DNA of the CDR3: TGTGCCAGCAGTGAAATATATACGCAGTATTTT.